This paragraph reports one T cell receptor beta chain. Its target is not known. These data originate in a study of cytomegalovirus exposure and HLA in healthy donors. Germline V gives CDR1 GTSNPN, CDR2 SVGIG (reference sequence). CDR3 size: 14 residues. V shed 5 bases and J 5 bases; nucleotides not matched to a gene: 10. Study-wide findings and caveats: Later work found that TCR association rates differed between HLA loci; DRB1 had the most and HLA-C the fewest. In a later analysis, a missense DCLRE1C variant was linked to TCR beta V- and J-gene trimming. HLA restriction was apparent for most CMV-associated TCR beta chains in a later analysis.

PCR involved 60 Vbeta and 13 Jbeta primers. TCRdb's copy holds only in-frame clones and misses some; the assay was immunoSEQ multiplex PCR. The sample lists 60,000 to 75,000 clones, around four fifths occurring once. The receptor's source is a woman in her 30s in good health and CMV-seropositive. The V and J genes are TRBV30 and TRBJ2-7; 9 bases align to TRBD1. Sequenced material: PBMCs. The CDR3 region is CAWSTGTGRHEQYF. The CDR3 bases are TGTGCCTGGTCGACCGGGACAGGGCGTCACGAGCAGTACTTC.